A single sample is the source of the 27 T cell receptor beta chains below, sequenced in a study of PD-1 blockade in classical Hodgkin lymphoma. TCRdb's copy holds only in-frame clones and misses some; the assay was immunoSEQ multiplex PCR. In the table there are some 13,000 clones, 84% of which are singletons. Each and every patient relapsed after autologous stem cell transplantation, and patients got differing brentuximab vedotin exposure. Sequences were derived from peripheral blood mononuclear cells (PBMCs), sampled at baseline. These receptors all stem from a human donor with classical Hodgkin lymphoma.

J is TRBJ2-1 and V is TRBV5-1, with 8 bases fitting TRBD2. CDR1 and CDR2 (germline): SGHRS, YFSETQ. The CDR3 consists of 19 residues. Germline trimming cut 7 bases from V and 0 bases from J; bases unmatched to any gene: 18. The CDR3 DNA reads as TGCGCCAGCTCCCGGACTAGCAGTTTAGGGCCGGGCTCCTACAATGAGCAGTTCTTC. Residues: CASSRTSSLGPGSYNEQFF.

This chain connects TRBV27 to TRBJ2-3; 7 bases fit TRBD1. The germline V gene has CDR1 MNHEY and CDR2 SMNVEV (reference sequence). The CDR3 is made up of 12 amino acids. After removal of 7 bases from V and 6 bases from J, the junction contained 4 bases not matched to a gene. CDR3 in DNA: TGTGCCAGCAAGGGGGCAGGTGATACGCAGTATTTT. This gives the protein CASKGAGDTQYF.

The chain is built from TRBV28 and TRBJ2-7, with TRBD1 matching over 11 bases. V was clipped by 4 bases and J by 4 bases; unmatched bases: 9. There are 16 residues in the CDR3. Germline CDR1 is MDHEN and CDR2 is SYDVKM. The CDR3 DNA follows: TGTGCCAGCAGTTCCCACGATGGACAGGGGGCGTACGAGCAGTACTTC. Residues: CASSSHDGQGAYEQYF.

The chain is built from TRBV10-3 and TRBJ2-3; D may be TRBD2 (5 bases). Between the trimmed V and J ends, which lost 8 bases and 5 bases, there was a span of 17 bases. Germline-derived CDR1 and CDR2 are ENHRY and SYGVKD. The CDR3 totals 14 residues. For the CDR3, the DNA is TGTGCCATCGATGACCGGGAATCGGGAGATACGCAGTATTTT. As protein: CAIDDRESGDTQYF.

The chain links TRBV27 to TRBJ1-5, with D possibly being TRBD1 (5 bases). The CDR3 is 14 amino acids. With 6 bases removed from V and 3 bases from J, the gap between germline ends came to 12 bases. Germline V gives CDR1 MNHEY, CDR2 SMNVEV (reference sequence). CDR3: CASSLQGFNQPQHF. Here the CDR3 DNA reads TGTGCCAGCAGCCTTCAGGGTTTCAATCAGCCCCAGCATTTT.

The V gene is TRBV28, the J gene TRBJ2-4; no clear D. CDR3 length: 13 amino acids. CDR1 is MDHEN and CDR2 is SYDVKM in the germline V gene. V was pared by 8 bases and J by 1 base, with 9 bases between. The CDR3 here is CASCDGAKNIQYF. The CDR3 DNA sequence: TGTGCCAGCTGTGACGGGGCCAAAAACATTCAGTACTTC.

V and J are TRBV5-1 and TRBJ1-6, with unresolved D. This CDR3 is 16 amino acids long. Germline CDR1 is SGHRS and CDR2 is YFSETQ. Trimming pared 0 bases from V and 7 bases from J, leaving 14 bases between. In DNA, the CDR3 is TGCGCCAGCAGCTTGGGAGGTTCACAGAGAAATTCACCCCTCCACTTT. Its protein product is CASSLGGSQRNSPLHF.

V and J are TRBV7-9 and TRBJ2-1; unclear D gene. Trimming shortened V by 4 bases and J by 0 bases, and 10 bases separated the two germline ends. The CDR3 is 15 amino acids. Germline CDR1 SEHNR, CDR2 FQNEAQ (reference sequence). CDR3 loop: CASSSAVSSYNEQFF. DNA for the CDR3: TGTGCCAGCAGCTCCGCAGTGAGCTCCTACAATGAGCAGTTCTTC. Complete variable domain (other parts from reference TRBV7-9 and TRBJ2-1): DTGVSQNPRHKITKRGQNVTFRCDPISEHNRLYWYRQTLGQGPEFLTYFQNEAQLEKSRLLSDRFSAERPKGSFSTLEIQRTEQGDSAMYLCASSSAVSSYNEQFFGPGTRLTVL.

The V gene is TRBV9, the J gene TRBJ2-5; 7 bases agree with TRBD1. CDR3 length equals 15 residues. The J segment lost 2 bases and the V segment lost 4 bases, leaving 8 bases of the junction unmatched. Germline loops: CDR1 SGDLS, CDR2 YYNGEE. Here the CDR3 DNA reads TGTGCCAGCAGCCGTAGGGGGACAGAGCAAGAGACCCAGTACTTC. Amino acids: CASSRRGTEQETQYF.

The CDR3 spells CASSSTQGALNEQYV. Here the CDR3 DNA reads TGTGCCAGCAGCTCAACCCAGGGGGCGCTGAACGAGCAGTACGTC. The chain has TRBV5-5 and TRBJ2-7; 8 bases map to TRBD1. Unmatched junction bases numbered 10, after V lost 3 bases and J lost 5 bases. The CDR3 runs to 15 residues. Germline lookup yields CDR1 SGHKS and CDR2 YYEKEE (reference sequence).

The chain employs TRBV19 and TRBJ2-2, with D possibly being TRBD2 (6 bases). Germline V gene data show CDR1 as LNHDA and CDR2 as SQIVND (reference sequence). This CDR3 has 17 amino acids. V was pared by 10 bases and J by 3 bases, with 24 bases between. The CDR3 here is CATTGRAAGPYTGELFF. The CDR3 DNA is TGTGCCACTACTGGAAGGGCGGCGGGACCTTACACCGGGGAGCTGTTTTTT.

The V call is TRBV18, the J call TRBJ1-1, with D unresolved. Germline V gene lookup returns CDR1 KGHSH and CDR2 LQKENI. CDR3 length: 13 amino acids. The ends were cut back, 3 bases at V and 10 bases at J, with 15 bases in the middle. In nucleotides, the CDR3 is TGTGCCAGCTCACCTTCCCGGGATATCTTAGCTTTCTTT. This encodes CASSPSRDILAFF. The entire variable domain, with the rest obtained from reference TRBV18 and TRBJ1-1, is as follows: NAGVMQNPRHLVRRRGQEARLRCSPMKGHSHVYWYRQLPEEGLKFMVYLQKENIIDESGMPKERFSAEFPKEGPSILRIQQVVRGDSAAYFCASSPSRDILAFFGQGTRLTVV.

The rearrangement links TRBV5-1 to TRBJ2-1; unclear D gene. The V gene lost 4 bases and the J gene lost 0 bases, with 11 bases spanning the gap. This CDR3 contains 15 residues. Germline CDR1 reads SGHRS; CDR2 reads YFSETQ. The CDR3 here is CASSVPANSYNEQFF. In DNA, the CDR3 is TGCGCCAGCAGCGTTCCCGCTAACTCCTACAATGAGCAGTTCTTC.

The CDR3 DNA reads as TGTGCCAGCAGTTTGGGGGCTTATCAGCCCCAGCATTTT. It encodes CASSLGAYQPQHF. This chain joins TRBV2 and TRBJ1-5; D is possibly TRBD1 (6 bases). The germline V and J ends were trimmed by 5 bases and 5 bases, with 10 bases remaining between them. CDR3 size: 13 residues. The germline gives CDR1 SNHLY, CDR2 FYNNEI.

The rearrangement uses TRBV27 and TRBJ2-1, with TRBD2 identical over 8 bases. Germline V gene data show CDR1 as MNHEY and CDR2 as SMNVEV (reference sequence). CDR3 size: 15 residues. J was trimmed by 1 base and V by 5 bases; bases with no gene match: 4. The CDR3, as DNA: TGTGCCAGCAGTCCCAGCGGGAGTTCCTACAATGAGCAGTTCTTC. Amino acids: CASSPSGSSYNEQFF.

J is TRBJ1-5 and V is TRBV19; 10 nucleotides match TRBD1. The ends lost 7 bases at V and 3 bases at J; junction bases unmatched: 6. CDR1 and CDR2 (germline): LNHDA, SQIVND (reference sequence). The CDR3 is made up of 15 amino acids. The CDR3 loop is CASTLTGGVNQPQHF. The CDR3 DNA reads TGTGCCAGTACGTTGACAGGGGGCGTCAATCAGCCCCAGCATTTT.

V and J are TRBV19 and TRBJ2-3; TRBD2 matches at 9 bases. The CDR3 consists of 14 residues. Germline CDR1 LNHDA, CDR2 SQIVND (reference sequence). J gave up 1 base and V 8 bases, and 4 bases lay outside the gene matches. This CDR3 reads CASGGRARTDTQYF. The CDR3 nucleotides read TGTGCCAGTGGCGGGAGGGCCCGCACAGATACGCAGTATTTT.

The chain couples TRBV10-3 to TRBJ1-2; 7 bases line up with TRBD1. V shed 10 bases and J 3 bases; nucleotides not matched to a gene: 5. This CDR3 contains 12 residues. Germline CDR1 reads ENHRY; CDR2 reads SYGVKD. The CDR3 loop reads CATRQGDYGYTF. In nucleotides, the CDR3 is TGTGCCACTAGACAGGGTGACTATGGCTACACCTTC.

The genes are TRBV6-5 and TRBJ1-5; perhaps TRBD1 as D (5 bases). The CDR3 contains 14 residues. Trimming shortened V by 5 bases and J by 0 bases, and 8 bases separated the two germline ends. Germline V gene lookup returns CDR1 MNHEY and CDR2 SVGAGI. CDR3 protein: CASSTRDSNQPQHF. CDR3 nucleotide sequence: TGTGCCAGCAGTACCAGGGATAGCAATCAGCCCCAGCATTTT.

The chain employs TRBV28 and TRBJ1-2; tentative D call: TRBD1 (5 bases). Trimming cost V 6 bases and J 8 bases, with 16 bases left between them. Germline lookup yields CDR1 MDHEN and CDR2 SYDVKM. The CDR3 spans 13 residues. The CDR3 spells CASSKPGLGGYTF. The CDR3 nucleotides read TGTGCCAGCAGCAAACCGGGACTTGGGGGCTACACCTTC.

The rearrangement uses TRBV5-4 and TRBJ2-2; no reliable D call. The CDR3 is 14 residues long. V was shortened by 3 bases and J by 6 bases, with 12 bases between the two germline ends. Per germline, CDR1 SGHNT and CDR2 YYREEE (reference sequence). CDR3 in DNA: TGTGCCAGCAGCTCGCGCTGGATCCCCGGGGAGCTGTTTTTT. It specifies CASSSRWIPGELFF.

The rearrangement uses TRBV28 and TRBJ2-1; D gene unclear. The germline V and J ends were trimmed by 2 bases and 2 bases, with 7 bases remaining between them. Germline values: CDR1 MDHEN, CDR2 SYDVKM. The CDR3 sequence is 14 residues long. CDR3 bases: TGTGCCAGCAGTTTACCCGGTCCCTACAATGAGCAGTTCTTC. Its protein is CASSLPGPYNEQFF. The variable domain in full, with the rest retrieved from reference TRBV28 and TRBJ2-1, is DVKVTQSSRYLVKRTGEKVFLECVQDMDHENMFWYRQDPGLGLRLIYFSYDVKMKEKGDIPEGYSVSREKKERFSLILESASTNQTSMYLCASSLPGPYNEQFFGPGTRLTVL.

The table lists this clone with a few counts. V usage is TRBV5-4 and J usage is TRBJ1-1; no clear D gene. Germline V gene data show CDR1 as SGHNT and CDR2 as YYREEE (reference sequence). This CDR3 contains 12 residues. V was clipped by 4 bases and J by 4 bases, with 8 bases between them. DNA for the CDR3: TGTGCCAGCAGCCCTGCGGGCACTGAAGCTTTCTTT. It codes for CASSPAGTEAFF.

This clone was counted a single time. This chain links TRBV2 with TRBJ2-2; no clear D. Trimming pared 3 bases from V and 6 bases from J, leaving 17 bases between. This CDR3 has 16 residues. Germline-derived CDR1 and CDR2 are SNHLY and FYNNEI. The CDR3 spells CASSESLLGGPGELFF. In DNA form, the CDR3 reads TGTGCCAGCAGTGAGTCTTTGTTAGGCGGTCCCGGGGAGCTGTTTTTT.

The genes are TRBV7-9 and TRBJ2-7, with D hard to call. The CDR3 is 12 amino acids. Trimming took 2 bases from V and 5 from J, leaving 7 bases between them. CDR1 and CDR2 (germline): SEHNR, FQNEAQ (reference sequence). In DNA form, the CDR3 reads TGTGCCAGCAGCTTATGGGTAAACGAGCAGTACGTC. Protein sequence: CASSLWVNEQYV.

V usage is TRBV5-6 and J usage is TRBJ2-5; D possibly corresponds to TRBD1 (6 bases). Trimming removed 4 bases from V and 7 bases from J, with 17 bases in between. This CDR3 contains 14 residues. Germline CDR1 is SGHDT and CDR2 is YYEEEE. As DNA, the CDR3 is TGTGCCAGCAGCCTCGATACAGGGTTGGGGACCCAGTACTTC. Its translation is CASSLDTGLGTQYF.

The rearrangement joins TRBV6-5 to TRBJ1-1, with D unclear. Trimming cost V 0 bases and J 1 base, with 9 bases left between them. CDR3 length: 15 residues. CDR1 is MNHEY, CDR2 SVGAGI, per germline. CDR3 in DNA: TGTGCCAGCAGTTACTCGATGAACGGGAACACTGAAGCTTTCTTT. Its protein is CASSYSMNGNTEAFF.